The next 27 T cell receptor beta chains were all read from a single sample in a study of T cell responses to AZD1222 COVID-19 vaccine. Sequenced by immunoSEQ multiplex PCR; TCRdb stores in-frame clones only, minus some. This table holds 80,000 or so clones, about 92% found once. This specimen was peripheral blood, taken 28 days after the second AZD1222 dose. These receptors all come from an adult who received the AZD1222 COVID-19 vaccine.

The V call is TRBV6-5, the J call TRBJ2-1; D gene unclear. The germline CDR1 and CDR2 sequences are MNHEY and SVGAGI. The CDR3 runs to 14 residues. Trimming shortened V by 10 bases and J by 8 bases, and 21 bases separated the two germline ends. In nucleotides, the CDR3 is TGTGCCACCCAAAGGACCCCCACCGTGGATGAGCAGTTCTTC. Translated, it gives CATQRTPTVDEQFF.

This clone was picked up one time. This chain links TRBV21-1 with TRBJ2-5. TRBV21-1 is marked as a pseudogene. The CDR3 is 13 residues long. The CDR3 coding sequence is TGTGCCAGCAGCAAAATAACGCAAGAGACCCAGTACTTC. Translated, it gives CASSKITQETQYF.

The chain carries TRBV4-2 and TRBJ2-3, with 7 nucleotides matching TRBD2. This CDR3 spans 16 amino acids. Unmatched junction bases numbered 10, after V lost 7 bases and J lost 0 bases. Germline V lookup: CDR1 LGHNA, CDR2 YNFKEQ. The CDR3 DNA reads as TGTGCCAGCACCACTTGGGCTAGCGGAAGCACAGATACGCAGTATTTT. This gives the protein CASTTWASGSTDTQYF.

The chain has TRBV7-9 and TRBJ2-7; D is possibly TRBD1 (5 bases). Trimming took off 5 bases at V and 0 bases at J, with 14 bases between the two ends. CDR3 length equals 15 residues. Germline V gene lookup returns CDR1 SEHNR and CDR2 FQNEAQ (reference sequence). CDR3 bases: TGTGCCAGCAGCATCACAGGCTCGGACTCCTACGAGCAGTACTTC. This encodes CASSITGSDSYEQYF.

The rearrangement links TRBV5-4 to TRBJ2-1, with TRBD2 identical over 9 bases. After removal of 4 bases from V and 3 bases from J, the junction contained 11 bases not matched to a gene. CDR1 SGHNT and CDR2 YYREEE come from the germline V gene (reference sequence). The CDR3 is made up of 17 amino acids. CDR3 sequence (DNA): TGTGCCAGCAGCGGTAGTCCTAGCGGGACGAACTACAATGAGCAGTTCTTC. This gives the protein CASSGSPSGTNYNEQFF.

The V and J genes are TRBV5-1 and TRBJ1-6, with D maybe TRBD1 (6 bases). The CDR3 has 18 amino acids. Germline assignment: CDR1 SGHRS and CDR2 YFSETQ. V was clipped by 0 bases and J by 7 bases, with 20 bases between them. The CDR3 DNA reads TGCGCCAGCAGCTTGGCAAGGGGCGAGGGGGGCTTCAATTCACCCCTCCACTTT. It translates to CASSLARGEGGFNSPLHF.

In DNA form, the CDR3 reads TGTGCCAGCAGTGCCCTAGGTGAGGGGGCTGAAGAGACCCAGTACTTC. Amino acid sequence: CASSALGEGAEETQYF. This chain uses TRBV28 with TRBJ2-5, with 7 bases identical to TRBD1. The V gene end was trimmed by 5 bases and the J gene end by 3 bases; junction bases not matched to a gene: 12. From germline, CDR1 is MDHEN and CDR2 SYDVKM. The CDR3 spans 16 residues.

The V call is TRBV7-8, the J call TRBJ1-2; maybe TRBD1 (6 bases). This CDR3 is 13 amino acids long. Germline values: CDR1 SGHVS, CDR2 FQNEAQ. V shed 6 bases and J shed 4 bases, with 12 bases lying between them. The CDR3 region is CASRPDRSYGYTF. CDR3 nucleotide sequence: TGTGCCAGCAGACCGGACAGATCCTATGGCTACACCTTC. Variable domain in full (rest from reference TRBV7-8 and TRBJ1-2): GAGVSQSPRYKVAKRGQDVALRCDPISGHVSLFWYQQALGQGPEFLTYFQNEAQLDKSGLPSDRFFAERPEGSVSTLKIQRTQQEDSAVYLCASRPDRSYGYTFGSGTRLTVV.

The count of this clone is one. The chain joins TRBV19 to TRBJ2-7; 7 bases align to TRBD2. Trimming took 3 bases from V and 2 from J; bases not matched to a gene: 7. The V gene's germline CDR1 is LNHDA and CDR2 SQIVND (reference sequence). The CDR3 contains 15 residues. CDR3: CASSILAGGTYEQYF. DNA for the CDR3: TGTGCCAGTAGTATCTTAGCGGGTGGAACCTACGAGCAGTACTTC.

The rearrangement links TRBV27 to TRBJ2-7; 8 positions agree with TRBD2. Losses at the gene ends were 2 bases for V and 1 base for J; bases not matched to a gene: 4. The germline V gene has CDR1 MNHEY and CDR2 SMNVEV (reference sequence). This CDR3 spans 15 amino acids. For the CDR3, the DNA is TGTGCCAGCAGTTTACGCGGGACTAGGTCCTACGAGCAGTACTTC. It encodes CASSLRGTRSYEQYF.

J is TRBJ2-2 and V is TRBV24-1; D perhaps matches TRBD1 (6 bases). CDR1 and CDR2 (germline): KGHDR, SFDVKD. The CDR3 covers 17 residues. Trimming cost V 1 base and J 2 bases, with 13 bases left between them. CDR3: CATSDLSQGGNTGELFF. CDR3 nucleotide sequence: TGTGCCACCAGTGATTTATCACAGGGTGGCAACACCGGGGAGCTGTTTTTT.

The gene calls are TRBV30 and TRBJ1-2; D is uncertain. Trimming cost V 0 bases and J 4 bases, with 9 bases left between them. This CDR3 has 13 residues. Germline V gives CDR1 GTSNPN, CDR2 SVGIG (reference sequence). CDR3 sequence: CAWSVQWAYGYTF. In nucleotides, the CDR3 is TGTGCCTGGAGTGTACAGTGGGCCTATGGCTACACCTTC.

The chain couples TRBV28 to TRBJ1-2; TRBD1 matches at 7 bases. The germline V gene has CDR1 MDHEN and CDR2 SYDVKM. V lost 4 bases to trimming and J lost 4 bases; unmatched junction nucleotides: 9. The CDR3 contains 15 residues. The DNA for the CDR3 is TGTGCCAGCAGTTCGGGACAGCCGGATGGCTATGGCTACACCTTC. Encoded protein: CASSSGQPDGYGYTF.

This clone was seen only a few times. The V call is TRBV27, the J call TRBJ1-4, with TRBD1 as a possible D gene (5 bases). Trimming stripped 5 bases from V and 7 bases from J, with 14 bases between. CDR3 length: 14 amino acids. Germline assignment: CDR1 MNHEY and CDR2 SMNVEV (reference sequence). The CDR3 sequence: CASSIQAYSEKLFF. Written as DNA, the CDR3 is TGTGCCAGCAGTATACAGGCGTACTCTGAAAAACTGTTTTTT.

The chain joins TRBV19 to TRBJ2-7, with a possible D match to TRBD1 (6 bases). This CDR3 region has 15 residues. The germline gives CDR1 LNHDA, CDR2 SQIVND (reference sequence). V was cut by 3 bases and J by 0 bases, with 12 bases left in between. The CDR3 DNA sequence: TGTGCCAGTAGTATCCACAGGGATGGCTCCTACGAGCAGTACTTC. Its translation: CASSIHRDGSYEQYF.

The chain's CDR3 is CAISDVGGTQPQHF. In DNA, the CDR3 is TGTGCCATCAGTGACGTCGGGGGTACTCAGCCCCAGCATTTT. The gene calls are TRBV10-3 and TRBJ1-5, with D possibly TRBD1 on 5 matching bases. This CDR3 comprises 14 residues. Trimming removed 3 bases at V and 6 bases at J, with 12 bases between. Per germline, CDR1 ENHRY and CDR2 SYGVKD.

V usage is TRBV25-1 and J usage is TRBJ1-5, with TRBD1 as a possible D gene (5 bases). CDR3 length: 14 amino acids. Per the germline V gene, CDR1 is MGHDK and CDR2 is SYGVNS. V lost 2 bases to trimming and J lost 6 bases, with 11 bases between them. CDR3 amino acids: CASSEGGTGQPQHF. As DNA, the CDR3 is TGTGCCAGCAGTGAAGGGGGAACGGGTCAGCCCCAGCATTTT.

The J gene is TRBJ1-6, the V gene TRBV12-5; 10 bases align to TRBD1. Trimming at V came to 2 bases and at J to 9 bases, leaving 13 bases not matched to a gene. CDR3 size: 18 residues. Germline assignment: CDR1 LGHNT and CDR2 FRNRAP. CDR3 sequence (DNA): TGTGCTAGTGGTTTGCACATCCTCCGGGACAGGGGTGGTTCACCCCTCCACTTT. This sequence encodes CASGLHILRDRGGSPLHF.

This chain links TRBV7-2 with TRBJ1-5; a possible D gene is TRBD1 (6 bases). The CDR3 has 17 residues. The V and J ends lost 4 bases and 2 bases respectively, with 18 bases between them. Germline CDR1 and CDR2: SGHTA and FQGNSA. CDR3 coding DNA: TGTGCCAGCAGCTCTCGGGAGGGGGGAGTAGGCAATCAGCCCCAGCATTTT. Encoded protein: CASSSREGGVGNQPQHF. Supplemented by reference TRBV7-2 and TRBJ1-5, the full variable domain reads GAGVSQSPSNKVTEKGKDVELRCDPISGHTALYWYRQSLGQGLEFLIYFQGNSAPDKSGLPSDRFSAERTGGSVSTLTIQRTQQEDSAVYLCASSSREGGVGNQPQHFGDGTRLSIL.

The table lists this clone with a count of one. The V and J genes are TRBV5-1 and TRBJ1-1; no firm D call. The CDR3 loop spans 15 amino acids. V was shortened by 4 bases and J by 2 bases, with 15 bases between the two germline ends. CDR1 and CDR2 from the germline V gene are SGHRS and YFSETQ. The CDR3 coding sequence is TGCGCCAGCAGCCCCAGATCCGACATCAACACTGAAGCTTTCTTT. Protein: CASSPRSDINTEAFF.

The chain joins TRBV27 to TRBJ2-3; 7 bases align to TRBD1. The CDR3 spans 14 residues. CDR1 is MNHEY and CDR2 is SMNVEV in the germline V gene (reference sequence). Trimming took 5 bases from V and 0 from J; bases not matched to a gene: 2. CDR3: CASSPGQSTDTQYF. Written as DNA, the CDR3 is TGTGCCAGCAGTCCGGGACAGAGCACAGATACGCAGTATTTT.

The V call is TRBV3-1 (or the pseudogene TRBV3-2), the J call TRBJ1-1, with TRBD1 matching over 9 bases. The CDR3 length is 14 residues. Germline CDR1 is LGHDT and CDR2 is YNNKEL (reference sequence). V gave up 4 bases and J gave up 5 bases; unmatched junction bases: 5. CDR3 DNA: TGTGCCAGCAGCCTGCGGGACAGGGATACTGAAGCTTTCTTT. Translated, it gives CASSLRDRDTEAFF.

The V gene is TRBV18, the J gene TRBJ2-7, with 7 positions matching TRBD1. V gave up 6 bases and J gave up 3 bases; unmatched junction bases: 11. The CDR3 consists of 15 residues. Germline V gene data show CDR1 as KGHSH and CDR2 as LQKENI. The CDR3 loop reads CASSPKTGAGYEQYF. In DNA, the CDR3 is TGTGCCAGCTCGCCTAAAACAGGGGCGGGCTACGAGCAGTACTTC.

This chain joins TRBV7-2 and TRBJ2-3; 11 bases are a match to TRBD2. Germline V gene lookup returns CDR1 SGHTA and CDR2 FQGNSA. The CDR3 runs to 17 residues. J lost 3 bases, V lost 2 bases, and 7 bases had no gene match. CDR3 amino acids: CASSLRLAGGATDTQYF. CDR3 in DNA: TGTGCCAGCAGCTTACGGCTAGCGGGAGGAGCTACAGATACGCAGTATTTT.

This clone was seen a single time. The gene calls are TRBV4-3 and TRBJ1-6, with 7 bases that match TRBD1. Germline V gives CDR1 LGHNA, CDR2 YSLEER. This CDR3 region has 18 residues. Trimming removed 3 bases from V and 5 bases from J; junction bases left unmatched: 13. The CDR3 reads CASSQSGTVDSNNSPLHF. The CDR3 DNA is TGCGCCAGCAGCCAGTCCGGGACAGTCGATTCCAATAATTCACCCCTCCACTTT.

V and J are TRBV5-8 and TRBJ2-7; D perhaps matches TRBD2 (6 bases). The CDR3 sequence is 14 residues long. Germline CDR1 and CDR2: SGHTS and YDEGEE. Between the trimmed V and J ends, which lost 0 bases and 2 bases, there was a span of 9 bases. The CDR3 here is CASSLVGTPYEQYF. CDR3 DNA sequence: TGTGCCAGCAGCTTGGTTGGGACTCCCTACGAGCAGTACTTC.

This clone was observed a handful of times. The gene calls are TRBV7-2 and TRBJ2-1; 9 nucleotides match TRBD2. Germline CDR1 is SGHTA and CDR2 is FQGNSA. This CDR3 region has 16 residues. J gave up 8 bases and V 5 bases, and 13 bases lay outside the gene matches. CDR3 loop: CASSVRTSVESHEQFF. DNA of the CDR3: TGTGCCAGCAGCGTCCGGACTAGCGTTGAGAGTCATGAGCAGTTCTTC. Combining the CDR3 with reference TRBV7-2 and TRBJ2-1 gives the whole variable domain GAGVSQSPSNKVTEKGKDVELRCDPISGHTALYWYRQSLGQGLEFLIYFQGNSAPDKSGLPSDRFSAERTGGSVSTLTIQRTQQEDSAVYLCASSVRTSVESHEQFFGPGTRLTVL.